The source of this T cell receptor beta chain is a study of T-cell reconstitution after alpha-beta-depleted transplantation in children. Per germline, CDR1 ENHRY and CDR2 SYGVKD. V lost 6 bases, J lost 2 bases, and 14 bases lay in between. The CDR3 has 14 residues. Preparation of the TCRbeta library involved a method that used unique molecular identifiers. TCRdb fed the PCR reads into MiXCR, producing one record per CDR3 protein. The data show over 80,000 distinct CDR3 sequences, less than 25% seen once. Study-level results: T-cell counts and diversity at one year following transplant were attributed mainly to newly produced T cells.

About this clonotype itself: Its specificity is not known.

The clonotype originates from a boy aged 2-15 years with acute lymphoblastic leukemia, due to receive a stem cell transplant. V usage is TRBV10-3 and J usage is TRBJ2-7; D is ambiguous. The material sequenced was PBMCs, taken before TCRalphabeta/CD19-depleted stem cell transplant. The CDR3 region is CAISAINRAYEQYF. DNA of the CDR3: TGTGCCATCAGCGCCATAAACCGAGCCTACGAGCAGTACTTC.